This TCR beta chain was found in a study of cytomegalovirus exposure and HLA in healthy donors (dated by TCRdb to the late 2010s). With regard to the full study: According to an earlier analysis of a few hundred of the donors, 150 million to 200 million T cells yielded 90 million to 140 million unique TCR beta sequences and more than 250 Gb of sequence data. About 300 gigabases of sequencing data and around 85 million unique TCR sequences made up an early release that covered several hundred HLA-typed donors. Among the roughly 370 genotyped donors, 75% to 90% belonged to the genetic ancestry cluster associated with self-reported Caucasian donors. The study was designed to test whether signatures of past pathogen exposure could be identified by cataloging public T cell receptors. The T cell repertoires of several hundred subjects were profiled by immunosequencing and related to cytomegalovirus serostatus. Along with the roughly 670-subject first cohort, a separate validation cohort of over a hundred different subjects was used. To predict cytomegalovirus infection status, the study combined high-throughput TCR immunosequencing, statistical association of individual TCRs with disease status, and machine learning. A later analysis re-examined previously published TCR beta repertoires from about 700 donors and added high-resolution HLA genotyping to investigate patterns of TCR occurrence. The later analysis used no new phenotypic data to find candidate immune exposures, relying instead on TCR beta sequences and their occurrence across donors. To decide whether each TCR beta V gene segment behaved as functional or pseudogenic, an earlier analysis of some 600 of the donors relied on high-throughput TCR beta sequencing. Donor age, sex, ethnicity and CMV serostatus were compiled together with the repertoire data. In a later genetic analysis, genome-wide SNP genotypes for about three fifths of the roughly 670 donors were used, and that subset was treated as a discovery cohort. Every repertoire in the discovery cohort had been generated on one and the same sequencing platform. HLA typing included class I and class II loci at four-digit resolution. Typing coverage varied by locus: about 620-640 donors for A, B, C, DRB1 and DQB1; approximately 500 for DQA1; nearly 610 for DPA1; roughly 450 for DPB1. Because of strong linkage in the cohort, five DR-DQ haplotypes were treated as single units for association and clustering. On average, over 200,000 unique TCR beta nucleotide sequences were sequenced per donor among 398 genotyped donors of the cohort, with around 19% of those sequences being non-productive.

The library relied on the immunoSEQ multiplex PCR assay. The multiplex PCR relied on a mix of 60 forward primers for TCR Vbeta segments and 13 reverse primers for TCR Jbeta segments. Amplification of the CDR3 region of rearranged TCR beta genes was performed with a multiplex PCR assay on genomic DNA. The Illumina HiSeq System was used to sequence the amplified TCR beta libraries as 87-base-pair reads. The paper's processing steps were these. A later analysis tallied about 77 million unique TCR beta chains across the 666 repertoires, and about 12 million of those chains were shared by two or more donors. Raw reads were error-corrected and collapsed into unique sequences by a nearest-neighbor algorithm in which closely related sequences were merged to remove PCR and sequencing errors. V, D and J gene segments were assigned by aligning CDR3 sequences to IMGT reference sequences. For a sequence to be retained, a match of at least six nucleotides was required to both a V gene segment and a J gene segment. A rearrangement was called productive if the CDR3 had no stop codons and remained in frame with V and J, and every other rearrangement was called non-productive. Following IMGT convention, CDR3 was defined as the stretch from the second conserved V-encoded cysteine up to the conserved J-encoded phenylalanine. In an earlier analysis of 550 to 650 of the donors, sequences lacking an unambiguous match to a single V gene segment were excluded. An earlier analysis of under 750 of the donors called V segments functional above 56.7% productive rearrangements and segregating when the between-donor standard deviation exceeded 5%. A statistical classification framework was built to diagnose cytomegalovirus status from the catalog of TCR beta chain sequences. In a later analysis, V and J genes were assigned by comparing TCR nucleotide sequences against IMGT/GENE-DB human TR gene sequences. Using the TCRdist pipeline, a later analysis assigned CDR3 sequences along with most-parsimonious VDJ recombination scenarios. In a later analysis, every TCR beta chain was defined by the combination of its CDR3 amino acid sequence and its V-gene family, and reads without a unique V-gene family were dropped. To address suspected cross-contamination and a sequencing artifact, a later analysis removed 592 highly shared, low-generation-probability nucleotide sequences. In a later analysis, a clonal expansion index for each public chain was calculated from normalized within-repertoire ranks of inferred template counts. In a later analysis, generation probabilities were computed with a VDJ recombination model fitted to out-of-frame rearrangements, and the resulting probabilities were checked against IGoR. In a later analysis, hypergeometric tests were used to score TCR-TCR, TCR-HLA and TCR-CMV co-occurrence, with a repertoire-size bias correction applied to TCR pairs. In a later analysis, false discovery rates were estimated by permuting HLA or CMV assignments 20 times. In a later analysis, co-occurring TCRs were grouped using DBSCAN, and TCRdist sequence similarity was added for clustering within HLA-allele-positive subsets. Repertoires with fewer than 30,000 or more than 120,000 public chains were left out of co-occurrence clustering, as were several repertoires with anomalous nucleotide sharing. Here the immuneACCESS table is served through TCRdb, limited to in-frame sequences with V and J called. Missing clones are a known gap in these copies; in checked studies unresolved V genes cover under half, and the rest lacks a known reason. Clone size and the V and J calls come from that table; the DNA yielded D and trimming. A total of 80,000 to 95,000 clones appear in this sample, roughly 71% of them only once. Of the sample, about a sixth falls within the top ten clones.

In total, fewer than 750 healthy bone marrow donors made up the cohort. At the time of sampling, every cohort member was nominally healthy, though immune exposures that went unrecorded were likely present. The donor tested CMV seropositive, placing the donor among the 289 seropositive members of the cohort. A peripheral blood sample was provided by each donor, and peripheral blood mononuclear cells were used for TCR beta sequencing. The Qiagen DNeasy Blood Extraction Kit was used to extract genomic DNA from the blood cell samples. Study-wide findings and limitations: Because counts were too low, under 20 rarely observed V segments, including chromosome 9 orphons, were left out of the earlier analysis of over 550 of the donors. Presence/absence analyses assumed roughly uniform sequencing depth across donors, an assumption that may not hold. According to a later genetic analysis, donors in an Asian-associated ancestry cluster had fewer N-insertions in productive TCRs than the approximately 650-donor mean. In a later genetic analysis, a missense DCLRE1C variant was associated with V-gene and J-gene trimming of TCR beta chains, and the association was replicated in an independent cohort. A further reported finding was that TCR beta sequences accurately predicted the HLA-A and HLA-B alleles for most subjects in the first cohort. A later analysis associated about 16,000 TCR beta sequences with specific HLA alleles at a false discovery rate of 0.05. Strong co-occurrence of HLA alleles, especially DR and DQ, made assigning TCR associations to individual alleles difficult. Because some donors lacked HLA typing at each locus, the association tests relied only on the typed subset. The cohort was sequenced for TCR beta chains only, and without alpha or paired-chain data the features that could be detected were limited. Linkage disequilibrium might explain the correlated functional status among segregating V segments, but an unknown experimental factor could not be ruled out. While some public TCRs were present in many individuals, most TCR sequences turned up only very rarely across donors. According to the authors, the approach could potentially be generalized to other disease states and immunological phenotypes. An earlier analysis of some 590 of the donors showed that most TCR beta V segments appeared in productive rearrangements either about 87% or about 30% of the time, which broadly matched IMGT annotations. In a later analysis, most CMV-associated TCR beta chains were found to appear HLA-restricted, with HLA associations seemingly driven largely by CMV exposure. A cluster of highly shared sequence variants was judged likely to be a technical artifact of the sequencing pipeline. A later analysis found that HLA-associated TCR beta chains were more clonally expanded and had lower generation probabilities than equally common non-associated chains. Because the 87-base-pair reads could not distinguish some IMGT-functional V segments, including TRBV6-2 and TRBV6-3, those segments were excluded. Three of the identified cytomegalovirus-associated TCR beta chains were confirmed in vitro to be specific for cytomegalovirus antigens. The only immune exposure information available for the cohort was CMV serostatus. The classifier was reported to diagnose cytomegalovirus status with high specificity and sensitivity in both the original and validation cohorts. The study gave a list of about 160 TCR beta chains associated with cytomegalovirus. Several of the top co-occurrence clusters appeared to be linked to parvovirus B19, influenza, CMV and Epstein-Barr virus, according to a later analysis. In a later analysis, the rate of TCR association differed among HLA loci, with DRB1 alleles having the most associated TCRs and HLA-C alleles having the fewest.

The CDR3 goes from the cysteine to the phenylalanine over 15 residues. The CDR3 DNA has 45 bases and is translated from base 1. Sequences SGHKS (CDR1) and YYEKEE (CDR2) are obtained from the germline V gene (reference sequence). Deletion took 2 bases off V and 2 bases off J, with a span of 12 bases between the germline ends. Concerning this clone itself: Its antigen specificity is not known. The record has no base qualities; no much larger clone is one base away.

This receptor chain uses TRBV5-5 and TRBJ2-3; the best D guess is TRBD2, with 6 bases matching. This sequence originates from a young woman in good health and CMV-seropositive. The specimen sequenced was PBMCs. The sequenced DNA: TGTGCCAGCAGCTTTTTAGCGGACCTCACAGATACGCAGTATTTT. This sequence encodes CASSFLADLTDTQYF.